A single sample gave rise to the 28 T cell receptor beta chains below, sequenced in a study of OX40 agonist ivuxolimab in advanced cancers. Method: immunoSEQ multiplex PCR; TCRdb's copy keeps in-frame clones and lacks some. Of around 40,000 clones detected, over 65% appear once; the ten largest clones hold approximately 15%. Source: CD4+ or CD8+ T cells sorted from blood, taken in a trial of the OX40 agonist ivuxolimab. The source is an adult with an advanced solid tumor such as melanoma, head and neck, liver or kidney cancer.

Worth noting for this clone: The junction shows a germline mismatch at one end, possibly a read error. The chain has TRBV10-3 and TRBJ2-6; D gene unclear. CDR3 length: 18 residues. Germline CDR1 ENHRY, CDR2 SYGVKD. CDR3 coding DNA: TGTGCCATCAGTAGATCGGCCTGTATACAAAGTCGGGCCAACGTCCTGTCTTTC. This encodes CAISRSACIQSRANVLSF.

This chain uses TRBV6-1 with TRBJ2-4; 7 nucleotides agree with TRBD1. Germline CDR1 and CDR2: MNHNS and SASEGT. The CDR3 loop spans 18 amino acids. Trimming took 1 base from V and 4 from J; bases not matched to a gene: 13. As DNA, the CDR3 is TGTGCCAGCAGTGAAGGGCGGCAGGGGGATATGAGAAAAAACATTCAGTACTTC. Residues: CASSEGRQGDMRKNIQYF.

The chain recombines TRBV11-3 with TRBJ1-1; D perhaps matches TRBD1 (5 bases). The CDR3 consists of 14 residues. V lost 4 bases to trimming and J lost 9 bases, with 18 bases between them. Germline V gene lookup returns CDR1 SGHNT and CDR2 YENEEA. In DNA form, the CDR3 reads TGTGCCAGCAGCTATATCGGGACTCCAATTAAAGCTTTCTTT. Translation: CASSYIGTPIKAFF.

This clone was counted a single time. The chain has TRBV11-3 and TRBJ1-1; D might be TRBD1 (5 bases). In germline, CDR1 is SGHNT, CDR2 YENEEA. The CDR3 extends over 12 amino acids. V lost 5 bases, J lost 8 bases, and 12 bases lay in between. The CDR3 sequence: CASSREGQEAFF. CDR3 nucleotide sequence: TGTGCCAGCAGCAGAGAAGGACAAGAAGCTTTCTTT.

V gene TRBV6-5 combines with J gene TRBJ2-7; 7 bases map to TRBD1. CDR3 length: 14 amino acids. The germline V gene has CDR1 MNHEY and CDR2 SVGAGI. J gave up 3 bases and V 6 bases, and 8 bases lay outside the gene matches. This chain's CDR3 is CASSPTTGIYEQYF. In nucleotides, the CDR3 is TGTGCCAGCAGCCCTACGACAGGGATCTACGAGCAGTACTTC.

The V and J genes are TRBV5-4 and TRBJ1-2; D call uncertain. The CDR3 length is 13 residues. V lost 1 base, J lost 4 bases, and 8 bases lay in between. The germline V gene encodes CDR1 SGHNT and CDR2 YYREEE (reference sequence). This chain's CDR3 is CASSLSRSYGYTF. CDR3 coding DNA: TGTGCCAGCAGCTTGTCCCGGTCCTATGGCTACACCTTC.

The chain is built from TRBV21-1 and TRBJ2-4; the table assigns TRBD2, which was not confirmed against the DNA. TRBV21-1 is tagged as a pseudogene. The CDR3 is 17 residues long. The CDR3 reads CASSKEAGSRTKNIQYF. CDR3 bases: TGTGCCAGCAGCAAAGAGGCGGGTTCTAGGACCAAAAACATTCAGTACTTC.

V usage is TRBV7-2 and J usage is TRBJ2-3; D unresolved. Trimming removed 1 base from V and 4 bases from J, with 3 bases in between. Germline CDR1 and CDR2: SGHTA and FQGNSA. The CDR3 loop spans 12 amino acids. CDR3 loop: CASSLDPDTQYF. In DNA form, the CDR3 reads TGTGCCAGCAGCTTAGACCCAGATACGCAGTATTTT.

V is TRBV28 and J is TRBJ2-7; possible D gene TRBD2, 5 bases. CDR3 length: 12 amino acids. V lost 5 bases and J lost 1, with 6 bases in between. Germline CDR1 and CDR2: MDHEN and SYDVKM. Here the CDR3 reads CASSPGSYEQYF. The CDR3 coding sequence is TGTGCCAGCAGTCCGGGGTCCTACGAGCAGTACTTC.

CDR3 DNA: TGCGCCAGCAGCTTCCCAGACGTAAGCTCCTACAATGAGCAGTTCTTC. Translating gives CASSFPDVSSYNEQFF. The J gene is TRBJ2-1, the V gene TRBV5-1; D is undetermined. V was shortened by 2 bases and J by 0 bases, with 12 bases between the two germline ends. The CDR3 length is 16 residues. CDR1 is SGHRS, CDR2 YFSETQ, per germline.

The V and J genes are TRBV4-2 and TRBJ2-7, with 8 nucleotides matching TRBD2. The CDR3 consists of 17 residues. Germline V CDR1 and CDR2: LGHNA, YNFKEQ. V was pared by 0 bases and J by 0 bases, with 7 bases of the junction left unmatched. The CDR3 sequence is CASSQDGGGGSSYEQYF. CDR3 in DNA: TGTGCCAGCAGCCAAGATGGTGGCGGGGGGTCCTCCTACGAGCAGTACTTC.

The V and J genes are TRBV6-1 and TRBJ2-7; D not certain. This CDR3 comprises 11 residues. Germline values: CDR1 MNHNS, CDR2 SASEGT. The ends were cut back, 9 bases at V and 4 bases at J, with 10 bases in the middle. The CDR3, as DNA: TGTGCCAGTATGTCCGGGTACGAGCAGTACTTC. Protein product: CASMSGYEQYF.

The chain joins TRBV5-4 to TRBJ2-7, with D perhaps matching TRBD1 (5 bases). The germline gives CDR1 SGHNT, CDR2 YYREEE (reference sequence). CDR3 size: 16 residues. Trimming took off 5 bases at V and 0 bases at J, with 18 bases between the two ends. The CDR3 sequence is CASSYKGYAFSYEQYF. The CDR3 nucleotides are TGTGCCAGCAGTTACAAGGGGTACGCATTCTCCTACGAGCAGTACTTC.

Worth noting for this clone: Other nucleotide sequences in the sample specify the same CDR3. This chain links TRBV30 with TRBJ2-7; 10 positions match TRBD1. Germline V gives CDR1 GTSNPN, CDR2 SVGIG (reference sequence). Losses at the gene ends were 0 bases for V and 2 bases for J; bases not matched to a gene: 4. This CDR3 comprises 15 residues. The CDR3 DNA reads as TGTGCCTGGAGTGTATTGGGGACAGGGGCCTACGAGCAGTACTTC. Protein product: CAWSVLGTGAYEQYF.

The chain recombines TRBV27 with TRBJ2-7; TRBD2 is a possible D gene (6 bases). The CDR3 runs 14 residues. Germline V gene lookup returns CDR1 MNHEY and CDR2 SMNVEV (reference sequence). The V end lost 2 bases, the J end lost 4 bases, and 12 bases lay between the germline ends. CDR3 amino acids: CASSLGGMRYEQYF. CDR3 DNA: TGTGCCAGCAGTTTAGGGGGGATGAGATACGAGCAGTACTTC.

The chain recombines TRBV2 with TRBJ1-5, with 9 positions matching TRBD1. Germline V lookup: CDR1 SNHLY, CDR2 FYNNEI. V was pared by 6 bases and J by 7 bases, with 16 bases of the junction left unmatched. CDR3 length: 17 amino acids. CDR3 sequence: CASSPRDRELRNQPQHF. The CDR3 DNA reads as TGTGCCAGCAGCCCGAGGGACAGGGAATTGAGGAACCAGCCCCAGCATTTT.

J is TRBJ1-5 and V is TRBV28; D possibly corresponds to TRBD1 (5 bases). The CDR3 is 15 residues long. Trimming removed 7 bases at V and 0 bases at J, with 13 bases between. CDR1 and CDR2 (germline): MDHEN, SYDVKM. This CDR3 reads CASKLTGVSNQPQHF. The CDR3 coding sequence is TGTGCCAGCAAGTTGACGGGGGTTAGCAATCAGCCCCAGCATTTT.

The chain has TRBV10-2 and TRBJ2-1, with TRBD2 matching 7 bases. The CDR3 is made up of 14 amino acids. Germline V CDR1 and CDR2: WSHSY, SAAADI. V trimming: 7 bases; J trimming: 7 bases; junction bases outside the gene matches: 10. This chain's CDR3 is CASKEGGSHNEQFF. CDR3 nucleotide sequence: TGCGCCAGCAAAGAGGGCGGGAGCCATAATGAGCAGTTCTTC.

This chain uses TRBV5-6 with TRBJ1-1; D not resolved. V was clipped by 2 bases and J by 7 bases, with 9 bases between them. CDR1 and CDR2 from the germline V gene are SGHDT and YYEEEE. This CDR3 contains 12 residues. The CDR3 protein is CASSFGGNEAFF. CDR3 coding DNA: TGTGCCAGCAGCTTTGGTGGAAATGAAGCTTTCTTT.

The chain joins TRBV13 to TRBJ2-1, with 15 bases that match TRBD2. CDR3 length: 17 residues. Trimming took 1 base from V and 5 from J; bases not matched to a gene: 3. CDR1 and CDR2 from the germline V gene are PRHDT and FYEKMQ (reference sequence). CDR3 loop: CASSLAGLAGGHNEQFF. The CDR3 region has the DNA TGTGCCAGCAGCTTAGCCGGACTAGCGGGGGGGCACAATGAGCAGTTCTTC.

The chain recombines TRBV9 with TRBJ2-1; TRBD2 aligns across 7 bases. Unmatched junction bases numbered 4, after V lost 4 bases and J lost 0 bases. The CDR3 totals 15 residues. Germline V gene data show CDR1 as SGDLS and CDR2 as YYNGEE. The CDR3 coding sequence is TGTGCCAGCAGCCCCGGACTAGACTCCTACAATGAGCAGTTCTTC. The encoded protein is CASSPGLDSYNEQFF.

The chain couples TRBV28 to TRBJ2-7; tentative D call: TRBD1 (5 bases). Between the trimmed V and J ends, which lost 8 bases and 2 bases, there was a span of 13 bases. The germline V gene encodes CDR1 MDHEN and CDR2 SYDVKM. CDR3 length: 13 amino acids. The CDR3 DNA sequence: TGTGCCAGCTTTAGGGGCAGGCCCTACGAGCAGTACTTC. It codes for CASFRGRPYEQYF.

This clone was counted once. This chain joins TRBV10-3 and TRBJ1-1; 7 bases agree with TRBD1. The CDR3 is made up of 14 amino acids. Unmatched junction bases numbered 9, after V lost 6 bases and J lost 5 bases. Per germline, CDR1 ENHRY and CDR2 SYGVKD. CDR3 protein: CAIRPGQHNTEAFF. Written as DNA, the CDR3 is TGTGCCATCAGGCCGGGACAGCATAATACTGAAGCTTTCTTT.

This clone is a singleton in its sample. The chain recombines TRBV6-5 with TRBJ1-2, with a tentative D call TRBD1 (6 bases). The germline V gene has CDR1 MNHEY and CDR2 SVGAGI. The V end was cut by 6 bases, the J end by 4 bases, with 18 bases between. The CDR3 runs 15 residues. This CDR3 is CASSLLGGHGYGYTF. CDR3 nucleotides: TGTGCCAGCAGCCTACTGGGGGGGCACGGCTATGGCTACACCTTC.

This chain connects TRBV27 to TRBJ2-3; D is undetermined. The CDR3 has 14 residues. CDR1 MNHEY and CDR2 SMNVEV come from the germline V gene (reference sequence). V dropped 1 base and J dropped 1 base, with 6 bases sitting between them. This CDR3 reads CASSLFQGTDTQYF. The CDR3 DNA sequence: TGTGCCAGCAGTTTATTCCAGGGCACAGATACGCAGTATTTT.

The genes are TRBV6-5 and TRBJ1-2; possible D gene TRBD1, 5 bases. CDR3 length: 13 residues. Deletions cut 6 bases from V and 3 bases from J, with 11 bases between. Germline assignment: CDR1 MNHEY and CDR2 SVGAGI. The CDR3 sequence: CASSLDRDYGYTF. The CDR3 bases are TGTGCCAGCAGCTTAGACAGAGACTATGGCTACACCTTC.

This clone occurred once. The chain links TRBV6-5 to TRBJ2-7; D perhaps matches TRBD1 (5 bases). The V end lost 7 bases, the J end lost 0 bases, and 13 bases lay between the germline ends. Per germline, CDR1 MNHEY and CDR2 SVGAGI. This CDR3 spans 14 amino acids. CDR3 DNA: TGTGCCAGCACCCCGACAGAAAACTCCTACGAGCAGTACTTC. This sequence encodes CASTPTENSYEQYF.

V gene TRBV11-2 combines with J gene TRBJ2-2, with D perhaps TRBD1 (5 bases). This CDR3 has 15 amino acids. CDR1 and CDR2 (germline): SGHAT, FQNNGV. Trimming took 1 base from V and 6 from J, leaving 12 bases between them. CDR3 amino acids: CASSLVAGSAGELFF. The CDR3, as DNA: TGTGCCAGCAGCTTAGTGGCAGGGTCAGCCGGGGAGCTGTTTTTT.